These T cell receptor beta chains were read from a single sample in a study of shared clonotypes between healthy human individuals. Assay: immunoSEQ multiplex PCR; the TCRdb copy retains only in-frame clones and omits some. The sample contains about 2.4 million clones, 93% of which appear only once. Sequenced: naive CD4+ T cells from PBMCs. The receptors stem from a young man in good health. Some clones in this sample may be carry-over from other donors' samples. Each CDR3 is given without its conserved first and last residue. A D gene is named only where the DNA matches it firmly.

V: TRBV5-1
J: TRBJ2-5
length: 12
D: NA
CDR3: ASSLVFNSETQY

V: TRBV19
J: TRBJ2-7
length: 13
D: TRBD2
CDR3: ASSMRLAGLYEQY

V: TRBV7-9
J: TRBJ1-4
length: 13
D: NA
CDR3: ASSRPGKANEKLF

V: TRBV19
J: TRBJ1-2
length: 11
D: TRBD1
CDR3: ASGDRSLYGYT

V: TRBV5-1
J: TRBJ2-5
length: 13
D: NA
CDR3: ASSLAGTSQETQY

V: TRBV5-1
J: TRBJ2-1
length: 14
D: TRBD1
CDR3: ASSPSGTGDYNEQF

V: TRBV7-2
J: TRBJ2-7
length: 12
D: NA
CDR3: ASSLVVNSYEQY

V: TRBV19
J: TRBJ1-2
length: 11
D: TRBD1
CDR3: ASAGQGGYGYT

V: TRBV14
J: TRBJ2-1
length: 13
D: NA
CDR3: ASSPPGHPYNEQF

V: TRBV28
J: TRBJ2-7
length: 14
D: TRBD1
CDR3: ASHPTGQGEANEQY

V: TRBV30
J: TRBJ1-3
length: 11
D: TRBD1
CDR3: AFSGDRGNTIY

V: TRBV18
J: TRBJ2-7
length: 10
D: NA
CDR3: ASSPETDEQY

V: TRBV5-1
J: TRBJ1-1
length: 12
D: NA
CDR3: ASSFRDRNTEAF

V: TRBV28
J: TRBJ2-2
length: 13
D: TRBD2
CDR3: ASRGAGAGTGELF

V: TRBV5-1
J: TRBJ2-3
length: 10
D: NA
CDR3: ASSEPQGTQY

V: TRBV2
J: TRBJ1-5
length: 13
D: NA
CDR3: ASSEIGGVGQPQH

V: TRBV6-6
J: TRBJ2-3
length: 13
D: NA
CDR3: ASSYQGTTTDTQY

V: TRBV4-1
J: TRBJ2-7
length: 12
D: NA
CDR3: ASSRPGQTYEQY

V: TRBV10-3
J: TRBJ2-3
length: 14
D: TRBD2
CDR3: AISELAGKSVDTQY

V: TRBV7-2
J: TRBJ2-1
length: 13
D: NA
CDR3: ASSPGAGSYNEQF

V: TRBV28
J: TRBJ2-7
length: 12
D: NA
CDR3: ASREQGPVYEQY

V: TRBV7-3
J: TRBJ2-7
length: 12
D: NA
CDR3: ASSPGPGSYEQY

V: TRBV6-6
J: TRBJ2-7
length: 13
D: NA
CDR3: ASSSPGLRSYEQY

V: TRBV7-9
J: TRBJ1-2
length: 13
D: NA
CDR3: ASSLGEVDNYGYT

V: TRBV7-7
J: TRBJ1-4
length: 17
D: NA
CDR3: ASSLCQGERKATNEKLF

V: TRBV6-1
J: TRBJ1-4
length: 13
D: TRBD1
CDR3: ASSAPDRGSEKLF

V: TRBV5-6
J: NA
length: 11
D: NA
CDR3: ASSLKVSYEQY

V: TRBV14
J: TRBJ1-5
length: 11
D: NA
CDR3: ASSQDGSQPQH

V: TRBV28
J: TRBJ1-4
length: 12
D: NA
CDR3: ASKIGGGNEKLF

V: TRBV15
J: TRBJ1-5
length: 15
D: NA
CDR3: ATSRDLWTENNQPQH

V: TRBV28
J: TRBJ2-5
length: 14
D: TRBD1
CDR3: ASSSTGKGIFGAQY

V: TRBV11-3
J: TRBJ2-3
length: 12
D: NA
CDR3: ASSLASSTDTQY

V: TRBV5-5
J: TRBJ2-7
length: 13
D: NA
CDR3: ASSLERPTTYEQY

V: TRBV2
J: TRBJ1-5
length: 14
D: NA
CDR3: ASSERAGVSNQPQH

V: TRBV7-9
J: TRBJ2-2
length: 16
D: TRBD2
CDR3: ASSLALGLAGYTGELF

V: TRBV12-5
J: TRBJ2-3
length: 11
D: NA
CDR3: ASGGGSTDTQY

V: TRBV10-1
J: TRBJ1-1
length: 11
D: NA
CDR3: ASSELQWTEAF

V: TRBV6-5
J: TRBJ1-1
length: 11
D: NA
CDR3: ASTGGMNTEAF

V: TRBV10-3
J: TRBJ1-4
length: 12
D: NA
CDR3: AISGTYFNEKLF

V: TRBV30
J: TRBJ2-7
length: 9
D: NA
CDR3: AWSSAHEQY

V: TRBV7-8
J: TRBJ2-2
length: 15
D: NA
CDR3: ASISNARGQGTGELF

V: TRBV5-1
J: TRBJ2-2
length: 13
D: TRBD2
CDR3: ASSGLAANTGELF

V: TRBV29-1
J: TRBJ2-7
length: 9
D: NA
CDR3: SVEDGVDRY

V: TRBV30
J: TRBJ1-3
length: 10
D: NA
CDR3: AWVGSGNTIY

V: TRBV9
J: TRBJ1-1
length: 12
D: TRBD1
CDR3: ASSVGQANTEAF

V: TRBV28
J: TRBJ1-3
length: 10
D: NA
CDR3: ASTLEGYTIY

V: TRBV19
J: TRBJ2-7
length: 13
D: TRBD2
CDR3: ASSGTGGVRREQY

V: TRBV7-6
J: TRBJ2-2
length: 14
D: TRBD1
CDR3: ASSPWDRANTGELF

V: TRBV29-1
J: TRBJ1-4
length: 13
D: NA
CDR3: SVVSWGATNEKLF

V: TRBV4-1
J: TRBJ2-1
length: 14
D: TRBD2
CDR3: ASSQAIAGGPNEQF

V: TRBV7-3
J: TRBJ1-1
length: 13
D: NA
CDR3: ASSLTGRMNTEAF

V: TRBV27
J: TRBJ2-1
length: 14
D: TRBD2
CDR3: ASSFSASGRAGEQF

V: TRBV7-2
J: TRBJ1-3
length: 13
D: NA
CDR3: ASSFMSSSGNTIY

V: TRBV6-5
J: TRBJ1-2
length: 14
D: TRBD1
CDR3: ASSYRGQGSNYGYT